This T cell receptor beta chain is from a study of response to subunit inactivated influenza vaccine. Study-level findings and limits: The authors put forward the suggestion that each seasonal influenza vaccination may bring in only a limited number of new T cells.

From the RT-PCR reads, TCRdb called clonotypes with MiXCR, one entry per CDR3 protein. The sample has roughly 630,000 distinct CDR3 sequences; roughly 15% are singletons. This CDR3 is 14 amino acids long. V was shortened by 4 bases and J by 1 base, with 10 bases between the two germline ends. The V gene's germline CDR1 is SEHNR and CDR2 FQNEAQ (reference sequence). This clonotype was seen only a few times. Its antigen is undetermined. The chain recombines TRBV7-9 with TRBJ1-1; D gene uncertain. The sequence came from a man aged 45-65 years who received an inactivated influenza vaccine. Source: PBMCs from blood, taken 14 days before vaccination. The CDR3 sequence: CASSSASKNTEAFF. The DNA for the CDR3 is TGTGCCAGCAGCTCAGCCAGTAAGAACACTGAAGCTTTCTTT.